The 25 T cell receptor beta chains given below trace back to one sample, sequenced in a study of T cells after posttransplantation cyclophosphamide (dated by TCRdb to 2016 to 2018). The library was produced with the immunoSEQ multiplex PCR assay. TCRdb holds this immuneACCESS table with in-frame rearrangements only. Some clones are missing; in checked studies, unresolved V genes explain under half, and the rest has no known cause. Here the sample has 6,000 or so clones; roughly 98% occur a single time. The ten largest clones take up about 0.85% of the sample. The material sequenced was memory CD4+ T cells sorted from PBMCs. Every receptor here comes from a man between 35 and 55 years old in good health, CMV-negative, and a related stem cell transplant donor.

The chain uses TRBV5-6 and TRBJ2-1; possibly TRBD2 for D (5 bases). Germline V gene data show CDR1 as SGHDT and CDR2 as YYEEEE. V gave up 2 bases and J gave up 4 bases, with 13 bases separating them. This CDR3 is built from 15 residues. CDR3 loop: CASSLRELLYNEQFF. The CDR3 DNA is TGTGCCAGCAGCTTAAGGGAGCTCCTGTACAATGAGCAGTTCTTC.

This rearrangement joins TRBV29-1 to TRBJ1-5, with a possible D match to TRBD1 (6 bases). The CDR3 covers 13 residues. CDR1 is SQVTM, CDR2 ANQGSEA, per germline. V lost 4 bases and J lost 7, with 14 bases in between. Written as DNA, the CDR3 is TGCAGCGTTGTGGCGGGGGGCGGACAGCCCCAGCATTTT. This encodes CSVVAGGGQPQHF.

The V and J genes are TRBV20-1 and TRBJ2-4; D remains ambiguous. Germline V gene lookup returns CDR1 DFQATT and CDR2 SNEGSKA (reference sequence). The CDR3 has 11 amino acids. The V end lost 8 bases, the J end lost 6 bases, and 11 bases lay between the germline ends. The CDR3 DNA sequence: TGCAGTCCATCCATCGGAAACATTCAGTACTTC. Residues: CSPSIGNIQYF.

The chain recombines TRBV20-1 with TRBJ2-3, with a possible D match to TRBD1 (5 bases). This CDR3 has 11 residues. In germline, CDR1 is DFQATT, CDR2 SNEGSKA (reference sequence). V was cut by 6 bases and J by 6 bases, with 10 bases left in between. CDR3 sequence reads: CSADKGDTQYF. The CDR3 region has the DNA TGCAGTGCCGATAAGGGGGATACGCAGTATTTT.

CDR3 DNA: TGTGCCAGTAGTACCCGCTGGGGACTAGCGGGAGGGCGCGAGCAGTACTTC. The encoded protein is CASSTRWGLAGGREQYF. J is TRBJ2-7 and V is TRBV19, with 16 bases fitting TRBD2. V dropped 4 bases and J dropped 6; count of bases not matched to a gene: 9. CDR3 length equals 17 residues. Germline V gene sequence: CDR1 LNHDA, CDR2 SQIVND (reference sequence).

The CDR3 spells CASSLRGGTEAFF. The CDR3 DNA reads TGTGCCAGCAGTCTCCGGGGAGGAACTGAAGCTTTCTTT. V is TRBV6-6 and J is TRBJ1-1; D gene ambiguous. CDR1 MNHNY and CDR2 SVGAGI come from the germline V gene (reference sequence). Trimming left V 5 bases short and J 5 bases short, with 12 bases between. This CDR3 region has 13 residues.

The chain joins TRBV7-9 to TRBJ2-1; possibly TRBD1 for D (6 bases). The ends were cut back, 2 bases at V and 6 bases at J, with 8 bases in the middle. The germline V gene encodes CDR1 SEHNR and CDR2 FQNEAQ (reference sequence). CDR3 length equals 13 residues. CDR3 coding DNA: TGTGCCAGCAGCTTATCAGGGGCCAATGAGCAGTTCTTC. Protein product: CASSLSGANEQFF.

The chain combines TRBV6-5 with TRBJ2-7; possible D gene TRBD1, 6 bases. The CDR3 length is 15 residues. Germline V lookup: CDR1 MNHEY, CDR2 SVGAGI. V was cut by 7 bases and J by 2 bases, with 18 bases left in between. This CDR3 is CASNKRADRTYEQYF. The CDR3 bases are TGTGCCAGCAACAAGCGCGCGGACAGAACCTACGAGCAGTACTTC.

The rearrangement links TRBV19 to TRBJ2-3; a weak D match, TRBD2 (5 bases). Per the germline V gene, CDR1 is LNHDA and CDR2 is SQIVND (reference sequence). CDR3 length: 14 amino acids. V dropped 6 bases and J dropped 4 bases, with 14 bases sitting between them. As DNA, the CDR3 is TGTGCCAGTAGCTCTGAGCGGCGGGCAGATACGCAGTATTTT. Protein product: CASSSERRADTQYF. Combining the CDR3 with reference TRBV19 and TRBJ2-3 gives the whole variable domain DGGITQSPKYLFRKEGQNVTLSCEQNLNHDAMYWYRQDPGQGLRLIYYSQIVNDFQKGDIAEGYSVSREKKESFPLTVTSAQKNPTAFYLCASSSERRADTQYFGPGTRLTVL.

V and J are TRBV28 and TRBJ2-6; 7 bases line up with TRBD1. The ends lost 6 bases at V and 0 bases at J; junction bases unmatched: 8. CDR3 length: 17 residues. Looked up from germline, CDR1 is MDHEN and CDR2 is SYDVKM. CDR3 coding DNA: TGTGCCAGCAGCTTACGACAGGGTCTCTCTGGGGCCAACGTCCTGACTTTC. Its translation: CASSLRQGLSGANVLTF.

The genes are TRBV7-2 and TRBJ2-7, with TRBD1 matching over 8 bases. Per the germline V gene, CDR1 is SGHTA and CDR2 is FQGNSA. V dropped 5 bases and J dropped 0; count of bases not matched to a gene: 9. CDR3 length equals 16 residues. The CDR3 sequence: CASSLRGQGFSYEQYF. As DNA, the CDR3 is TGTGCCAGCAGCCTCCGAGGACAGGGATTCTCCTACGAGCAGTACTTC.

The CDR3 nucleotides read TGTGCCAGCAGCGTAGAGGCTAGCGGGACCGGGGAGCTGTTTTTT. Amino acids: CASSVEASGTGELFF. The chain is built from TRBV9 and TRBJ2-2, with TRBD2 matching 8 bases. The CDR3 spans 15 residues. V lost 0 bases and J lost 5; bases outside the gene matches: 3. Per germline, CDR1 SGDLS and CDR2 YYNGEE.

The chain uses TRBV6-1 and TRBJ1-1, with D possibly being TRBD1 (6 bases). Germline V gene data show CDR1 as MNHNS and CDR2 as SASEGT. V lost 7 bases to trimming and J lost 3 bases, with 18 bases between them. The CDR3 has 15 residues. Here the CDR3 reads CASILRPGVDTEAFF. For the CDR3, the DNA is TGTGCCAGCATTCTGAGACCAGGGGTGGACACTGAAGCTTTCTTT.

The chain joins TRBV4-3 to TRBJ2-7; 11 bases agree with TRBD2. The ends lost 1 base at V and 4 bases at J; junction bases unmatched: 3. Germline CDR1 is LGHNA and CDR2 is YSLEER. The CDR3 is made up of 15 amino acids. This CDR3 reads CASSQVLAGAYEQYF. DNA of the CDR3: TGCGCCAGCAGCCAAGTACTAGCGGGAGCGTACGAGCAGTACTTC.

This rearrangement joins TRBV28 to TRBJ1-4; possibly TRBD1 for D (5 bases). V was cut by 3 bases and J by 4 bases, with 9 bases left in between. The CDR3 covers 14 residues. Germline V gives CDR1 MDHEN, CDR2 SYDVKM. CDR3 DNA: TGTGCCAGCAGTTTTGGGGCCCTTAATGAAAAACTGTTTTTT. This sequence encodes CASSFGALNEKLFF.

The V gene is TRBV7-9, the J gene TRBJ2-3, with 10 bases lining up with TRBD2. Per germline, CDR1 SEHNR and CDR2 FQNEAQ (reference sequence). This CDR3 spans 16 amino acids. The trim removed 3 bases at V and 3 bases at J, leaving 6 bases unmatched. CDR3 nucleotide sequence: TGTGCCAGCAGCTTTGGAGCGGGAGGGCTTACAGATACGCAGTATTTT. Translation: CASSFGAGGLTDTQYF.

This CDR3 is CASSLRRQGGSEQYF. Here the CDR3 DNA reads TGCGCCAGCAGCTTGAGGCGCCAGGGAGGAAGCGAGCAGTACTTC. This chain connects TRBV5-1 to TRBJ2-7, with D perhaps matching TRBD2 (6 bases). From germline, CDR1 is SGHRS and CDR2 YFSETQ. V lost 1 base and J lost 6, with 17 bases in between. CDR3 length: 15 residues.

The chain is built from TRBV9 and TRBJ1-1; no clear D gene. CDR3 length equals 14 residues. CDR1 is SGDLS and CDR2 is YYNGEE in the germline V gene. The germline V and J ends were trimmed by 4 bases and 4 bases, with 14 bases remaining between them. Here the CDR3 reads CASSTVQTGTEAFF. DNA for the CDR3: TGTGCCAGCAGCACCGTTCAGACGGGCACTGAAGCTTTCTTT.

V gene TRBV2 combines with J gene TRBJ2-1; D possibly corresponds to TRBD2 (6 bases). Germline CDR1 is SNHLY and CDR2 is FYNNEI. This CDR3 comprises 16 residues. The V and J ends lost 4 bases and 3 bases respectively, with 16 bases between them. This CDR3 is CASSGRRGTDYNEQFF. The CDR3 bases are TGTGCCAGCAGTGGGCGACGGGGGACGGACTACAATGAGCAGTTCTTC.

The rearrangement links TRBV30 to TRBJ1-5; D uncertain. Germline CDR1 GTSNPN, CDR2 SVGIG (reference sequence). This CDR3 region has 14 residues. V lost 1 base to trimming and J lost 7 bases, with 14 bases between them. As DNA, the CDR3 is TGTGCCTGGAGTGAAGGGAGCTGGGAGCAGCCCCAGCATTTT. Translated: CAWSEGSWEQPQHF.

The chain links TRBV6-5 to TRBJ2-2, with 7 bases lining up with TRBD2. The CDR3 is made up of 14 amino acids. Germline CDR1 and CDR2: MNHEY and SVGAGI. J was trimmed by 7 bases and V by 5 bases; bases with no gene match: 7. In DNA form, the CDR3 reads TGTGCCAGCAGTGAAACCGGGGAGGGCGGGGAGCTGTTTTTT. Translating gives CASSETGEGGELFF.

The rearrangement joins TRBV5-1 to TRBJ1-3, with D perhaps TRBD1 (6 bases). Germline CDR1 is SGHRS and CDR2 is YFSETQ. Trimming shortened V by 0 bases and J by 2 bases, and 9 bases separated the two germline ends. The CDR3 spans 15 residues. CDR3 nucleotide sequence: TGCGCCAGCAGCTTGGTACCAGGGGCTGGAAACACCATATATTTT. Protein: CASSLVPGAGNTIYF.

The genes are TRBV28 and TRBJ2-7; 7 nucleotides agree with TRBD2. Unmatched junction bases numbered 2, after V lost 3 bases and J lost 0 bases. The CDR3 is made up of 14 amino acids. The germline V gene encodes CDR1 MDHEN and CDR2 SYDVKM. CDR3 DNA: TGTGCCAGCAGTTTTACGGGGGGCTCCTACGAGCAGTACTTC. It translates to CASSFTGGSYEQYF.

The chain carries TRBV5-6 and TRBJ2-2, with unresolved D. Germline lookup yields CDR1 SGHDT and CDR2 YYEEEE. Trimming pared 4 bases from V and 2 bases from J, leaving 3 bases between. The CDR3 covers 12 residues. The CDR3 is CASSPNTGELFF. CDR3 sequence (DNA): TGTGCCAGCAGCCCAAACACCGGGGAGCTGTTTTTT.

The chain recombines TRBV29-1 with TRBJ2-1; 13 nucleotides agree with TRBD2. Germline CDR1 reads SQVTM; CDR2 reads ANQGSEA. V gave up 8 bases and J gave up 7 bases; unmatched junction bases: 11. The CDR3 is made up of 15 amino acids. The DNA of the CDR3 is TGCAGCACGAAACTAGCGGGAGGGCCGGGGAATGAGCAGTTCTTC. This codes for CSTKLAGGPGNEQFF.